This TCR beta chain was captured by sequencing in a study of cytomegalovirus exposure and HLA in healthy donors. Overall study results and limits: Earlier analysis looked at TCR beta V segments, and most were productive about 87% or about 30% of the time. Common viral pathogens seemed to be connected with several of the most significant clusters, according to a later analysis.

There are 14 residues in the CDR3. V was clipped by 7 bases and J by 2 bases, with 12 bases between them. Germline V lookup: CDR1 SNHLY, CDR2 FYNNEI. This clone showed up just once. No antigen is known for it. Primers for the PCR totalled 60 Vbeta and 13 Jbeta. Per the original methods: Around 11 million of tens of millions of unique TCR beta chains were shared, per a later count. The protocol was immunoSEQ multiplex PCR, while the TCRdb copy is restricted to in-frame clones and leaves out a portion. V and J calls and clone size come straight from that table; D and trimming were deduced from the DNA. The sample has some 200,000 clones, over 65% seen once; the top ten hold nearly 3%.

Sequencing input: PBMCs. The chain employs TRBV2 and TRBJ2-1; TRBD2 is a possible D gene (5 bases). The receptor was isolated from a woman aged 25 to 39 in good health and CMV-seronegative. This CDR3 is CASIELAPYNEQFF. The CDR3 DNA reads TGTGCCAGCATAGAGCTAGCCCCCTACAATGAGCAGTTCTTC.